The 15 T cell receptor beta chains listed next were all sequenced from one sample in a study of cytomegalovirus exposure and HLA in healthy donors. The PCR contained 60 Vbeta and 13 Jbeta primers. The table came from immunoSEQ multiplex PCR; TCRdb's copy has only in-frame clones and leaves some out. The data contain more than 95,000 clones, 65% to 85% of them seen just once; the ten biggest clones take up about 5%. Input material: PBMCs. These receptors all come from a male donor in good health and CMV-seronegative.

The chain uses TRBV27 and TRBJ1-1, with D hard to call. The CDR3 loop spans 13 amino acids. Trimming took off 2 bases at V and 4 bases at J, with 8 bases between the two ends. The germline V gene has CDR1 MNHEY and CDR2 SMNVEV (reference sequence). The CDR3 sequence: CASSLTPGTEAFF. The CDR3 region has the DNA TGTGCCAGCAGTTTAACTCCCGGCACTGAAGCTTTCTTT.

This rearrangement joins TRBV29-1 to TRBJ1-1, with 7 bases lining up with TRBD1. The germline V gene has CDR1 SQVTM and CDR2 ANQGSEA. The CDR3 consists of 14 residues. Trimming took 4 bases from V and 2 from J; bases not matched to a gene: 7. The CDR3, as DNA: TGCAGCGTTGTAGGACAGGCCTCAAACACTGAAGCTTTCTTT. Translated: CSVVGQASNTEAFF.

The chain couples TRBV5-1 to TRBJ1-3; 8 bases agree with TRBD1. The CDR3 totals 16 residues. The V and J ends lost 3 bases and 4 bases, in that order; junction bases with no gene match: 9. Per germline, CDR1 SGHRS and CDR2 YFSETQ. CDR3: CASSYGTGLSGNTIYF. CDR3 DNA: TGCGCCAGCAGCTACGGGACAGGACTGAGCGGAAACACCATATATTTT.

This chain joins TRBV30 and TRBJ2-1; the match to TRBD1 covers 9 bases. The CDR3 consists of 12 residues. Germline V gene data show CDR1 as GTSNPN and CDR2 as SVGIG (reference sequence). CDR3 amino acids: CALGQGYNEQFF. The CDR3 DNA reads TGTGCACTCGGACAGGGGTACAATGAGCAGTTCTTC.

The V gene is TRBV7-3, the J gene TRBJ2-7; D is ambiguous. This CDR3 comprises 15 residues. Trimming removed 2 bases at V and 5 bases at J, with 16 bases between. Germline CDR1 is SGHTA and CDR2 is FQGTGA. The CDR3 loop reads CASSLHVVRGHEQYF. CDR3 nucleotides: TGTGCCAGCAGCTTACATGTGGTCCGTGGCCACGAGCAGTACTTC.

The gene calls are TRBV5-4 and TRBJ2-4, with a weak D call TRBD1 (6 bases). CDR1 SGHNT and CDR2 YYREEE come from the germline V gene (reference sequence). The CDR3 has 15 residues. Trimming removed 0 bases from V and 6 bases from J, with 13 bases in between. CDR3 nucleotide sequence: TGTGCCAGCAGCTTGGGAGGGACAACGGGAAACATTCAGTACTTC. Translation gives CASSLGGTTGNIQYF.

V usage is TRBV25-1 and J usage is TRBJ1-1; 9 bases are shared with TRBD1. The ends lost 8 bases at V and 5 bases at J; junction bases unmatched: 3. The germline V gene encodes CDR1 MGHDK and CDR2 SYGVNS. This CDR3 contains 12 residues. CDR3 protein: CASLGQGTEAFF. The CDR3 DNA follows: TGTGCCAGCCTGGGACAGGGAACTGAAGCTTTCTTT.

J is TRBJ2-5 and V is TRBV7-2, with D possibly being TRBD2 (6 bases). The CDR3 extends over 13 amino acids. Trimming cost V 5 bases and J 5 bases, with 12 bases left between them. CDR1 is SGHTA, CDR2 FQGNSA, per germline. The CDR3 coding sequence is TGTGCCAGCAGCCAACTAGCACGGGAGACCCAGTACTTC. It specifies CASSQLARETQYF.

CDR3 nucleotides: TGTGCTAGTGGTTCGTCCCTCCGGGGCTACACCTTC. Translation gives CASGSSLRGYTF. J is TRBJ1-2 and V is TRBV12-5; D ambiguous. Per the germline V gene, CDR1 is LGHNT and CDR2 is FRNRAP. Deletions cut 4 bases from V and 8 bases from J, with 11 bases between. The CDR3 is made up of 12 amino acids.

The V gene is TRBV7-9, the J gene TRBJ2-5, with a weak D call TRBD2 (6 bases). This CDR3 is 14 amino acids long. With 5 bases removed from V and 1 base from J, the gap between germline ends came to 11 bases. Germline V lookup: CDR1 SEHNR, CDR2 FQNEAQ (reference sequence). The chain's CDR3 is CASSPGSLQETQYF. CDR3 nucleotide sequence: TGTGCCAGCAGCCCCGGGAGCCTCCAAGAGACCCAGTACTTC. Variable domain in full (rest from reference TRBV7-9 and TRBJ2-5): DTGVSQNPRHKITKRGQNVTFRCDPISEHNRLYWYRQTLGQGPEFLTYFQNEAQLEKSRLLSDRFSAERPKGSFSTLEIQRTEQGDSAMYLCASSPGSLQETQYFGPGTRLLVL.

The V and J genes are TRBV27 and TRBJ2-3; TRBD2 aligns across 7 bases. Germline V CDR1 and CDR2: MNHEY, SMNVEV (reference sequence). The V segment lost 7 bases and the J segment 6 bases; nucleotides outside the gene matches: 10. The CDR3 runs to 14 residues. Written as DNA, the CDR3 is TGTGCCAGCATCCAAAAGCGGGATGGTGATACGCAGTATTTT. It codes for CASIQKRDGDTQYF.

This clone was seen a handful of times. The rearrangement uses TRBV9 and TRBJ2-4, with D maybe TRBD2 (5 bases). Looked up from germline, CDR1 is SGDLS and CDR2 is YYNGEE. The V end was cut by 1 base, the J end by 5 bases, with 13 bases between. The CDR3 covers 15 residues. CDR3 protein: CASSVSGDTQNIQYF. In DNA form, the CDR3 reads TGTGCCAGCAGCGTATCCGGGGATACCCAAAACATTCAGTACTTC.

This chain connects TRBV7-8 to TRBJ1-2, with TRBD1 matching 7 bases. Trimming at V came to 5 bases and at J to 2 bases, leaving 8 bases not matched to a gene. The CDR3 is 15 residues long. The germline CDR1 and CDR2 sequences are SGHVS and FQNEAQ. CDR3 amino acids: CASSPNRGANYGYTF. The DNA for the CDR3 is TGTGCCAGCAGCCCCAACAGGGGTGCCAACTATGGCTACACCTTC.

This clone appeared once. V and J are TRBV5-1 and TRBJ1-6; 7 bases are a match to TRBD1. Trimming at V came to 4 bases and at J to 8 bases, leaving 12 bases not matched to a gene. The CDR3 extends over 16 amino acids. The V gene's germline CDR1 is SGHRS and CDR2 YFSETQ. The CDR3 loop reads CASSLGQRGLYSPLHF. In DNA, the CDR3 is TGCGCCAGCAGCCTGGGACAGAGGGGACTATATTCACCCCTCCACTTT.

The CDR3 reads CATSPGVGILKSMEYF. The CDR3 nucleotides read TGTGCCACCAGCCCGGGAGTGGGGATACTAAAATCCATGGAGTACTTC. J is TRBJ2-7 and V is TRBV15; weak D call: TRBD2 (6 bases). CDR1 and CDR2 from the germline V gene are LNHNV and YYDKDF (reference sequence). Deletions cut 5 bases from V and 11 bases from J, with 28 bases between. This CDR3 comprises 16 residues. Full variable domain (missing parts from reference TRBV15 and TRBJ2-7): DAMVIQNPRYQVTQFGKPVTLSCSQTLNHNVMYWYQQKSSQAPKLLFHYYDKDFNNEADTPDNFQSRRPNTSFCFLDIRSPGLGDTAMYLCATSPGVGILKSMEYFGPGTRLTVT.